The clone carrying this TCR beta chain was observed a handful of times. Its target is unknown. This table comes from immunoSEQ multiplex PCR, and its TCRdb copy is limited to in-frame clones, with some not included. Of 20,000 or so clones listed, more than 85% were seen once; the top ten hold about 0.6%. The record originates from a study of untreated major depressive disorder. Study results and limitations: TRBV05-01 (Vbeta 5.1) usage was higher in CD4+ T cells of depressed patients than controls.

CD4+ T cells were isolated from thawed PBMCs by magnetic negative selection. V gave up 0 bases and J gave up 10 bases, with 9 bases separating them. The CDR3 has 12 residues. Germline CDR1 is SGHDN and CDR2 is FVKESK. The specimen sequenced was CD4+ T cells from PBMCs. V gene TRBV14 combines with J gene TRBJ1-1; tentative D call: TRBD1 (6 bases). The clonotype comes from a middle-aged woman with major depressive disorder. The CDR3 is CASSQDRGRAFF. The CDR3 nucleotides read TGTGCCAGCAGCCAAGACAGGGGCAGAGCTTTCTTT.